The 5 T cell receptor beta chains reported below all come from one sample, sequenced in a study of regulatory T cells in long-lasting Graves disease. Building the TCR beta libraries relied on iRepertoire HTBI primers, and CDR3 regions underwent Arm-PCR. TCRdb fed the multiplex PCR reads into MiXCR, producing one record per CDR3 protein. The sample lists fewer than 450,000 distinct CDR3 sequences, around 21% seen once, with more than 20% in the top ten. Time point specified: persistent/refractory GD, antithyroid drugs over 5 years with positive TRAb. Making the TCR library involved RNA that had been extracted from PBMCs. Source: peripheral blood mononuclear cells (PBMCs), taken when the disease was refractory, from a patient treated with antithyroid drugs. These receptors came from a female donor with Graves disease.

The chain links TRBV19 to TRBJ1-5, with TRBD1 matching over 7 bases. The CDR3 loop spans 15 amino acids. Germline CDR1 reads LNHDA; CDR2 reads SQIVND (reference sequence). V shed 5 bases, J shed 0 bases, and the junction held 4 bases outside the gene matches. CDR3 protein: CASSYHRGSNQPQHF. In DNA form, the CDR3 reads TGTGCCAGTAGTTACCACAGGGGTAGCAATCAGCCCCAGCATTTT. Full variable domain (remainder filled in from reference TRBV19 and TRBJ1-5): DGGITQSPKYLFRKEGQNVTLSCEQNLNHDAMYWYRQDPGQGLRLIYYSQIVNDFQKGDIAEGYSVSREKKESFPLTVTSAQKNPTAFYLCASSYHRGSNQPQHFGDGTRLSIL.

This clonotype was observed a few times. V gene TRBV19 combines with J gene TRBJ2-5; a weak D match, TRBD1 (5 bases). CDR1 is LNHDA, CDR2 SQIVND, per germline (reference sequence). V lost 4 bases and J 4 bases, leaving 13 bases between the germline ends. The CDR3 has 14 residues. CDR3 nucleotide sequence: TGTGCCAGTAGTACCCAGACAGTGGGAGAGACCCAGTACTTC. Its protein product is CASSTQTVGETQYF.

Concerning this clonotype itself: The junction differs from germline at one of its ends, possibly a read error. This rearrangement joins TRBV6-6 to TRBJ2-7; no clear D. Germline-derived CDR1 and CDR2 are MNHNY and SVGAGI (reference sequence). The CDR3 is 15 residues long. The CDR3 coding sequence is TGTGCCAACAGTTACTCGTCCGGGCAGACCTACGAGCAGTACTTC. This translates into CANSYSSGQTYEQYF.

This rearrangement joins TRBV14 to TRBJ2-7; 10 bases map to TRBD2. The CDR3 is 17 amino acids. Trimming cost V 4 bases and J 5 bases; bases outside gene matches: 14. Germline CDR1 is SGHDN and CDR2 is FVKESK. CDR3 protein: CASSPRRALAGEDEQYF. The CDR3 DNA sequence: TGTGCCAGCAGCCCCCGCCGGGCTCTAGCGGGAGAGGACGAGCAGTACTTC.

The rearrangement uses TRBV28 and TRBJ2-4; D may match TRBD1 or TRBD2 (5 bases each). The germline gives CDR1 MDHEN, CDR2 SYDVKM. V lost 3 bases and J lost 4, with 16 bases in between. The CDR3 consists of 16 residues. For the CDR3, the DNA is TGTGCCAGCAGTTTGACGTCTCGGGGCCTTAAAAACATTCAGTACTTC. It yields the protein CASSLTSRGLKNIQYF.